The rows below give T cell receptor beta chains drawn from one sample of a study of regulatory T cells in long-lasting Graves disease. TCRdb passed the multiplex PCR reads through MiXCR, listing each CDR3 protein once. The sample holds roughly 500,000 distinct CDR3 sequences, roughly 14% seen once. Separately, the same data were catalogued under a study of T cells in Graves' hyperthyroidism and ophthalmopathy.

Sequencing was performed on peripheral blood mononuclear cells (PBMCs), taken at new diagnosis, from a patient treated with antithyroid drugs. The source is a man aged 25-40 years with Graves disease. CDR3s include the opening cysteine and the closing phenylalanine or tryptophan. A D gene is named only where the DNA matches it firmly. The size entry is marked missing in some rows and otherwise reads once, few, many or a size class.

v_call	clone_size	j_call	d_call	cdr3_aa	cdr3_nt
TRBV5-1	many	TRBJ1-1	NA	CASSWGAGMNTEAFF	TGCGCCAGCAGCTGGGGTGCGGGCATGAACACTGAAGCTTTCTTT
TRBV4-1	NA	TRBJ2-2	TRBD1	CASSQPDRATGELFF	TGCGCCAGCAGCCAACCGGACAGGGCTACCGGGGAGCTGTTTTTT
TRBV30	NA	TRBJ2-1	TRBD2	CAWSGTSGLSYNEQFF	TGTGCCTGGAGTGGGACTAGCGGCCTCTCCTACAATGAGCAGTTCTTC
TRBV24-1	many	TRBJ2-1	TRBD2	CATTSGSSNEQFF	TGTGCCACCACTAGCGGGAGCTCCAATGAGCAGTTCTTC
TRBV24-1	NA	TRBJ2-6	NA	CATSDPGSSGANVLTF	TGTGCCACCAGTGATCCAGGCTCCTCTGGGGCCAACGTCCTGACTTTC
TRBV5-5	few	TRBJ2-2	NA	CASSEGAGELFF	TGTGCCAGCAGCGAGGGGGCCGGGGAGCTGTTTTTT
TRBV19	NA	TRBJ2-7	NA	CASSIRDNSYEQYF	TGTGCCAGTAGTATACGGGATAACAGCTACGAGCAGTACTTC
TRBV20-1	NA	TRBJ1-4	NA	CSARDGTRAATNEKLFF	TGCAGTGCGCGAGACGGTACCAGGGCCGCAACTAATGAAAAACTGTTTTTT
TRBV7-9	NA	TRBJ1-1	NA	CASSSRTRKAFF	TGTGCCAGCAGCTCACGGACAAGGAAAGCTTTCTTT
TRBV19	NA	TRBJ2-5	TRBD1	CASSPFWDRGKETQYF	TGTGCCAGTAGTCCCTTTTGGGACAGGGGAAAAGAGACCCAGTACTTC
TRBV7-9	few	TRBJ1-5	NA	CASSPTRDNQPQHF	TGTGCCAGCAGCCCGACGAGGGACAATCAGCCCCAGCATTTT
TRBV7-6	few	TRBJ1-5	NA	CASSSTRGAQPQHF	TGTGCTAGCTCCTCTACGAGGGGCGCTCAGCCCCAGCATTTT
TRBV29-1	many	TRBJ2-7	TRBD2	CSVVLAGFYEQYF	TGCAGCGTTGTACTAGCGGGGTTCTACGAGCAGTACTTC
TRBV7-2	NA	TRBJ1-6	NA	CASSLTGTEYNSPLHF	TGTGCCAGCAGCCTCACCGGGACTGAGTATAATTCACCCCTCCACTTT
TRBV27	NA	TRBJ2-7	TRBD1	CASSLWGQGGIYGQYF	TGTGCCAGCAGTTTATGGGGACAGGGTGGGATCTACGGGCAGTACTTC
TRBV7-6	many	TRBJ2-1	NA	CASSFIAESYNEQFF	TGTGCCAGCAGCTTCATAGCGGAATCCTACAATGAGCAGTTCTTC
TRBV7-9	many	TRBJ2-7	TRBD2	CASRHTGLAGGSYEQYF	TGTGCCAGCAGGCACACGGGACTAGCGGGAGGGTCCTACGAGCAGTACTTC
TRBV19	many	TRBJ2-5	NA	CASSSSPFAIGETQYF	TGTGCCAGTAGTTCGTCCCCCTTCGCGATCGGAGAGACCCAGTACTTC
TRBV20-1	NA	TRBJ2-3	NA	CSARDLGGAADTQYF	TGCAGTGCTAGAGATCTTGGTGGGGCGGCAGATACGCAGTATTTT
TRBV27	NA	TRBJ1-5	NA	CASRLLGNNQPQHF	TGTGCCAGCAGGTTATTGGGCAACAATCAGCCCCAGCATTTT
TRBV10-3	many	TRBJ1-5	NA	CAISDRANQPQHF	TGTGCCATCAGTGACAGGGCCAATCAGCCCCAGCATTTT
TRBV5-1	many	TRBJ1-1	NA	CASSWTVNTEAFF	TGCGCCAGCAGCTGGACGGTGAACACTGAAGCTTTCTTT
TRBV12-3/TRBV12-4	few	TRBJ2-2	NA	CASRGFNGELFF	TGTGCCAGCAGGGGGTTCAACGGGGAGCTGTTTTTT
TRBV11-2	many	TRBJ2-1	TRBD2	CASSLVGSGTSYNEQFF	TGTGCCAGCAGCTTAGTCGGTAGCGGGACCTCCTACAATGAGCAGTTCTTC
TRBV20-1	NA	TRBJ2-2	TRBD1	CSASDRGLSGELFF	TGCAGTGCTTCAGACAGGGGGCTGTCCGGGGAGCTGTTTTTT
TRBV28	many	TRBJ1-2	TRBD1	CASGPDRGWGYTF	TGTGCCAGCGGGCCTGACAGGGGATGGGGCTACACCTTC
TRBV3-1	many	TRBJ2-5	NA	CASSQESAQETQYF	TGTGCCAGCAGCCAAGAGTCCGCCCAAGAGACCCAGTACTTC